This T cell receptor (beta chain) originates from a study of shared clonotypes between healthy human individuals. Study-wide results and caveats: Of the naive CD4 clonotypes, roughly 5.5% were shared across a handful of donors.

About this clone: No antigen is known for it.

The J segment lost 2 bases and the V segment lost 2 bases, leaving 3 bases of the junction unmatched. Germline CDR1 reads MNHEY; CDR2 reads SMNVEV (reference sequence). The CDR3 is 15 residues long. Using immunoSEQ multiplex PCR, the repertoire was profiled, and TCRdb retains in-frame clones only, with some absent. The repertoire holds about 1,900,000 clones, with around 96% as singletons. Naivety among CD8 cells was defined by CD45RO negativity and positive CCR7 selection, thereby excluding terminally differentiated effector memory CD45RA+ cells. The chain has TRBV27 and TRBJ1-3; 7 bases align to TRBD1. Sequenced input: naive CD8+ T cells sorted from blood. The TCR comes from a man younger than 30 in good health. The CDR3 region has the DNA TGTGCCAGCAGTTTAAGGCAGGGGGCTGGAAACACCATATATTTT. It specifies CASSLRQGAGNTIYF.